One and the same sample provided the 2 T cell receptor beta chains below, sequenced in a study of blood T cell repertoires in COVID-19. Profiling relied on immunoSEQ multiplex PCR, and the TCRdb table lists in-frame clones only, not all of them. The table lists approximately 140,000 clones, more than 75% of them singletons. The specimen was peripheral blood. All receptors derive from a man in his sixties or seventies with acute or convalescent COVID-19.

The chain employs TRBV19 and TRBJ1-5; possibly TRBD1 for D (5 bases). Germline CDR1 LNHDA, CDR2 SQIVND (reference sequence). Trimming removed 0 bases at V and 2 bases at J, with 14 bases between. This CDR3 comprises 17 residues. The CDR3 DNA reads as TGTGCCAGTAGTATAGACTCCGGGACTCCGGGCAATCAGCCCCAGCATTTT. Translation: CASSIDSGTPGNQPQHF.

This chain's CDR3 is CAWRGQEKQYF. CDR3 DNA sequence: TGTGCCTGGAGGGGACAGGAAAAGCAGTACTTC. The V and J genes are TRBV30 and TRBJ2-7; 8 nucleotides match TRBD1. Per germline, CDR1 GTSNPN and CDR2 SVGIG (reference sequence). The CDR3 has 11 residues. V gave up 3 bases and J gave up 8 bases; unmatched junction bases: 3.